These T cell receptor beta chains were read from a single sample in a study of blood T cell repertoires in COVID-19. Repertoires were generated with immunoSEQ multiplex PCR, while TCRdb's copy carries only in-frame clones and drops some. This table holds approximately 130,000 clones, approximately 82% found once. Source material: peripheral blood. The receptor source for this set is a man older than 75 with active or convalescent COVID-19. Each CDR3 is given with its conserved first and last residue. Clone size is shown for a subset of rows, as once, few, many or a class of expanded clone.

V gene	J gene	clone size	CDR3 protein
TRBV5-4	TRBJ1-6	-	CASSRWEANSPLHF
TRBV9	TRBJ1-1	-	CASSVEFRNTEAFF
TRBV12-3/TRBV12-4	TRBJ2-1	few	CASSFTDNEQFF
TRBV28	TRBJ2-5	once	CASSSIGGTVETQYF
TRBV6-5	TRBJ2-5	-	CASSTSWETQYF
TRBV7-2	TRBJ2-1	-	CASSPSGGEYNEQFF
TRBV28	TRBJ2-7	once	CASRRLAGEQQYF
TRBV7-2	TRBJ1-4	-	CASSERTGGLANEKLFF
TRBV7-2	TRBJ2-7	once	CASSLNPGSSEQYF
TRBV24-1	TRBJ2-3	-	CATSDLRGGTSTQYF